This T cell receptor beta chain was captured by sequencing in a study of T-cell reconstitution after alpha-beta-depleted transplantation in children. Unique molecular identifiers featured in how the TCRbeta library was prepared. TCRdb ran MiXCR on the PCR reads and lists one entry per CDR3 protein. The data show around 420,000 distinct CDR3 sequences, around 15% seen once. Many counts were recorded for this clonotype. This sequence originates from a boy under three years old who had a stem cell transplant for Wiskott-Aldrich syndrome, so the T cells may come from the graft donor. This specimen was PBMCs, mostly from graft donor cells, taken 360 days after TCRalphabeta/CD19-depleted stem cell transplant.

This CDR3 reads CASSPSTYEQYF. DNA of the CDR3: TGTGCCAGCTCACCATCAACTTACGAGCAGTACTTC. The V and J genes are TRBV18 and TRBJ2-7; D not certain. This CDR3 has 12 amino acids. Between the trimmed V and J ends, which lost 2 bases and 4 bases, there was a span of 6 bases. CDR1 is KGHSH and CDR2 is LQKENI in the germline V gene. The whole variable domain, filled in from reference TRBV18 and TRBJ2-7, reads NAGVMQNPRHLVRRRGQEARLRCSPMKGHSHVYWYRQLPEEGLKFMVYLQKENIIDESGMPKERFSAEFPKEGPSILRIQQVVRGDSAAYFCASSPSTYEQYFGPGTRLTVT.